Shown below are 5 T cell receptor beta chains from a single sample sequenced in a study of cytomegalovirus exposure and HLA in healthy donors. PCR involved 60 Vbeta and 13 Jbeta primers. Sequencing was performed with immunoSEQ multiplex PCR; in TCRdb, only in-frame clones are kept and a portion is missing. The sample contains 150,000 to 200,000 clones, about four fifths of which appear only once. Sequencing was performed on PBMCs. Receptors originate from a young woman in good health and CMV-seronegative.

V usage is TRBV27 and J usage is TRBJ2-7; TRBD2 aligns across 9 bases. CDR3 length equals 14 residues. CDR1 is MNHEY, CDR2 SMNVEV, per germline (reference sequence). V was pared by 3 bases and J by 2 bases, with 2 bases of the junction left unmatched. DNA for the CDR3: TGTGCCAGCAGTTTCCTAGCGGGGACCTACGAGCAGTACTTC. It codes for CASSFLAGTYEQYF.

The CDR3 is CASSLGGLGTEAFF. The CDR3 nucleotides are TGTGCCAGCAGCTTGGGGGGGCTGGGCACTGAAGCTTTCTTT. J is TRBJ1-1 and V is TRBV5-5; tentative D call: TRBD1 (6 bases). The ends were cut back, 0 bases at V and 4 bases at J, with 10 bases in the middle. The CDR3 runs 14 residues. The germline V gene encodes CDR1 SGHKS and CDR2 YYEKEE (reference sequence). The full variable domain, with the rest looked up from reference TRBV5-5 and TRBJ1-1, is DAGVTQSPTHLIKTRGQQVTLRCSPISGHKSVSWYQQVLGQGPQFIFQYYEKEERGRGNFPDRFSARQFPNYSSELNVNALLLGDSALYLCASSLGGLGTEAFFGQGTRLTVV.

A single count supports this clone. The chain carries TRBV15 and TRBJ2-5, with 9 bases fitting TRBD2. Germline V lookup: CDR1 LNHNV, CDR2 YYDKDF (reference sequence). The CDR3 is made up of 14 amino acids. The junction had 9 bases not matched to a gene; V was cut back by 9 bases and J by 4 bases. The CDR3 is CATATIAGAETQYF. The DNA of the CDR3 is TGTGCCACGGCAACCATAGCGGGAGCAGAGACCCAGTACTTC.

The J gene is TRBJ2-7, the V gene TRBV2; D gene uncertain. V was trimmed by 2 bases and J by 10 bases, leaving 9 bases between them. Germline CDR1 and CDR2: SNHLY and FYNNEI. The CDR3 totals 11 residues. The CDR3 sequence: CASSEMQSQYF. DNA for the CDR3: TGTGCCAGCAGTGAAATGCAGTCCCAGTACTTC.

This chain links TRBV18 with TRBJ2-1, with 14 bases matching TRBD2. Germline V gene lookup returns CDR1 KGHSH and CDR2 LQKENI. This CDR3 contains 16 residues. With 3 bases clipped from V and 10 bases from J, the junction kept 8 bases outside the gene matches. The CDR3 nucleotides read TGTGCCAGCTCACCGCGGGGGACTAGCGGGAGTTGGGAGCAGTTCTTC. This sequence encodes CASSPRGTSGSWEQFF.